These 11 T cell receptor beta chains came from one sample sequenced in a study of regulatory T cells in long-lasting Graves disease. Combining iRepertoire HTBI primers with Arm-PCR of CDR3 regions, the authors built TCR beta libraries. TCRdb ran MiXCR on the multiplex PCR reads and lists one entry per CDR3 protein. The table records a few hundred thousand distinct CDR3 sequences, around 18% of them present only once. The time point is: newly diagnosed GD, antithyroid drugs for less than 3 months. Making the TCR library involved RNA that had been extracted from PBMCs. These same data were also listed under a study on T cells in Graves' hyperthyroidism and ophthalmopathy.

The sequencing here drew on peripheral blood mononuclear cells (PBMCs), taken at new diagnosis, from a patient treated with antithyroid drugs. The origin of the receptors is a woman aged 25 to 39 with Graves disease.

The V call is TRBV7-9, the J call TRBJ2-6, with D possibly TRBD2 on 6 matching bases. Trimming took off 1 base at V and 4 bases at J, with 14 bases between the two ends. Germline CDR1 reads SEHNR; CDR2 reads FQNEAQ (reference sequence). The CDR3 has 17 amino acids. The CDR3 protein is CASSLVEGLAGANVLTF. CDR3 DNA sequence: TGTGCCAGCAGCTTAGTAGAGGGACTCGCAGGGGCCAACGTCCTGACTTTC.

Ten or more counts support this clonotype. The rearrangement links TRBV4-1 to TRBJ1-1; 7 positions agree with TRBD1. Per germline, CDR1 MGHRA and CDR2 YSYEKL. Germline trimming cut 3 bases from V and 11 bases from J; bases unmatched to any gene: 6. There are 12 residues in the CDR3. CDR3: CASSQDRQGAFF. The CDR3 DNA is TGCGCCAGCAGCCAGGACAGACAGGGTGCTTTCTTT.

This clonotype was seen more than once but under ten times. The rearrangement uses TRBV10-3 and TRBJ1-2; the D is unclear. V was shortened by 6 bases and J by 4 bases, with 12 bases between the two germline ends. CDR3 size: 13 residues. Germline CDR1 reads ENHRY; CDR2 reads SYGVKD. The CDR3 nucleotides are TGTGCCATCAGGAAGGACCTGACCTATGGCTACACCTTC. Translation gives CAIRKDLTYGYTF.

This clonotype was seen only a few times. The chain links TRBV20-1 to TRBJ1-3; D is uncertain. Germline CDR1 reads DFQATT; CDR2 reads SNEGSKA (reference sequence). This CDR3 is built from 16 residues. V lost 0 bases, J lost 0 bases, and 12 bases lay in between. CDR3 region: CSARDKGSFSGNTIYF. DNA of the CDR3: TGCAGTGCTAGAGACAAGGGCTCCTTCTCTGGAAACACCATATATTTT.

For this clonotype: A much larger clone differs by one base, so this may be a read error. The chain couples TRBV20-1 to TRBJ1-5; TRBD1 is a possible D gene (6 bases). This CDR3 has 16 amino acids. The V gene's germline CDR1 is DFQATT and CDR2 SNEGSKA (reference sequence). V was pared by 5 bases and J by 0 bases, with 17 bases between. The CDR3 reads CSAEVGGGNSNQPQHF. Here the CDR3 DNA reads TGCAGTGCTGAAGTCGGGGGCGGCAATAGCAATCAGCCCCAGCATTTT.

With regard to this clonotype: This sequence is one base from a far larger clone and is likely a read error. V and J are TRBV7-6 and TRBJ2-1, with a weak D call TRBD1 (6 bases). Per germline, CDR1 SGHVS and CDR2 FNYEAQ. This CDR3 is built from 14 residues. Between the trimmed V and J ends, which lost 5 bases and 5 bases, there was a span of 13 bases. The CDR3 loop is CASSQWGQNNEQFF. The CDR3 bases are TGTGCCAGCAGCCAATGGGGACAAAACAATGAGCAGTTCTTC.

There are a few counts of this clonotype. V gene TRBV20-1 combines with J gene TRBJ2-2; 7 bases line up with TRBD1. After removal of 0 bases from V and 6 bases from J, the junction contained 16 bases not matched to a gene. The CDR3 contains 18 residues. The germline V gene encodes CDR1 DFQATT and CDR2 SNEGSKA (reference sequence). The CDR3 region has the DNA TGCAGTGCTAGAGATTTGGGAAGGGACAGCAGTGGGTCCGGGGAGCTGTTTTTT. Translation: CSARDLGRDSSGSGELFF.

The rearrangement joins TRBV6-2 or TRBV6-3 to TRBJ2-3; 8 nucleotides agree with TRBD1. Per germline, CDR1 MNHEY and CDR2 SVGEGT. V lost 5 bases, J lost 4 bases, and 5 bases stayed unmatched. The length of the CDR3 is 14 residues. The CDR3 is CASSEEGQADTQYF. DNA for the CDR3: TGTGCCAGCAGTGAAGAGGGACAGGCAGATACGCAGTATTTT.

In this sample, this clonotype turned up a few times. This chain joins TRBV15 and TRBJ2-1; 8 bases align to TRBD1. This CDR3 spans 15 amino acids. Germline V gene data show CDR1 as LNHNV and CDR2 as YYDKDF (reference sequence). The V and J ends lost 1 base and 2 bases, in that order; junction bases with no gene match: 1. The CDR3 DNA follows: TGTGCCACCAGCAGAGGGACAGGGACCTACAATGAGCAGTTCTTC. Translation gives CATSRGTGTYNEQFF.

This clonotype has a count of ten or more. The CDR3 nucleotides are TGTGCCACTAGAGGGGTGAACACTGAAGCTTTCTTT. Protein product: CATRGVNTEAFF. The rearrangement links TRBV24-1 to TRBJ1-1; D perhaps matches TRBD1 (5 bases). Germline CDR1 reads KGHDR; CDR2 reads SFDVKD. The length of the CDR3 is 12 residues. Trimming cost V 10 bases and J 0 bases, with 8 bases left between them.

This sequence joins TRBV20-1 and TRBJ1-4; 11 bases map to TRBD1. Germline-derived CDR1 and CDR2 are DFQATT and SNEGSKA (reference sequence). After removal of 6 bases from V and 2 bases from J, the junction contained 8 bases not matched to a gene. This CDR3 comprises 16 residues. This chain's CDR3 is CSAPGTGGVTNEKLFF. In DNA form, the CDR3 reads TGCAGTGCCCCCGGGACAGGGGGAGTGACTAATGAAAAACTGTTTTTT.